This T cell receptor (beta chain) was identified in a study of identical twins. A template switching step contributed a universal primer site, while unique molecular identifiers were present in the cDNA. TCRdb reprocessed the 5' RACE reads with MiXCR, giving one entry per CDR3 protein. The sample records a few hundred thousand distinct CDR3 sequences, approximately 10% being singletons. Donors uniformly comprised healthy Caucasians. This clonotype was picked up many times. CDR1 and CDR2 from the germline V gene are DFQATT and SNEGSKA (reference sequence). V shed 6 bases and J shed 11 bases, with 17 bases lying between them. The CDR3 spans 12 residues. The same data also went into a second study, on yellow fever vaccine responses in identical twins.

The V call is TRBV20-1, the J call TRBJ1-5; tentatively, D is TRBD1 (6 bases). Material: PBMCs. The TCR was taken from a woman between 18 and 30 years old in good health. Here the CDR3 DNA reads TGCAGTGCCCCCAGAGGGGGTAAGGCCCAGCATTTT. This gives the protein CSAPRGGKAQHF.